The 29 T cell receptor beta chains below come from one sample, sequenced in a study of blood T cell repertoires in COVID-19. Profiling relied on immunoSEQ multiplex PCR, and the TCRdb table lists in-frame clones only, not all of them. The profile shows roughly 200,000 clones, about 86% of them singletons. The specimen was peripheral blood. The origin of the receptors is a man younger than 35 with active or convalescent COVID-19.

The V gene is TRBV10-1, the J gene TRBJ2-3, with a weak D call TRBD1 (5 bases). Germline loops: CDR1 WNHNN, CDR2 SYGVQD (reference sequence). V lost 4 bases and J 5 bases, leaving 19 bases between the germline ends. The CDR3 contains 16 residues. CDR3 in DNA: TGCGCCAGCAGTGGAGTCGTGAAAGGGGTTGAAGATACGCAGTATTTT. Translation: CASSGVVKGVEDTQYF.

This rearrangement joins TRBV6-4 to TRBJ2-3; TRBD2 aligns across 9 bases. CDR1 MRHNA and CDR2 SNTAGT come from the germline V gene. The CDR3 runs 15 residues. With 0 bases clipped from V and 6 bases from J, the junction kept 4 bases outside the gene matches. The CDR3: CASSDSAGGPDTQYF. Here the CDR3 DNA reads TGTGCCAGCAGTGACTCTGCGGGAGGGCCGGATACGCAGTATTTT.

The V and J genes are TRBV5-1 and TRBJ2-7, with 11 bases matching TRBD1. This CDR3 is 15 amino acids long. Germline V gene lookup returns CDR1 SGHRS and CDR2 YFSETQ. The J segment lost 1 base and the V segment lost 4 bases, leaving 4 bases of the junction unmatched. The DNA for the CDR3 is TGCGCCAGCAGCATAGGGACAGGGGGATCCTACGAGCAGTACTTC. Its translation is CASSIGTGGSYEQYF.

The CDR3: CASSQYYSSYEQYF. The CDR3 bases are TGTGCCAGCAGCCAATATTACAGCTCCTACGAGCAGTACTTC. This chain joins TRBV3-1 (or the pseudogene TRBV3-2) and TRBJ2-7; the D is unclear. This CDR3 is built from 14 residues. Per germline, CDR1 LGHDT and CDR2 YNNKEL (reference sequence). V was clipped by 2 bases and J by 0 bases, with 8 bases between them.

CDR3 loop: CATPPADWLTSTDTQYF. DNA for the CDR3: TGTGCCACACCCCCAGCGGACTGGCTAACTAGCACAGATACGCAGTATTTT. The V gene is TRBV2, the J gene TRBJ2-3, with D possibly being TRBD2 (5 bases). Between the trimmed V and J ends, which lost 10 bases and 0 bases, there was a span of 23 bases. CDR3 length: 17 amino acids. Germline V CDR1 and CDR2: SNHLY, FYNNEI.

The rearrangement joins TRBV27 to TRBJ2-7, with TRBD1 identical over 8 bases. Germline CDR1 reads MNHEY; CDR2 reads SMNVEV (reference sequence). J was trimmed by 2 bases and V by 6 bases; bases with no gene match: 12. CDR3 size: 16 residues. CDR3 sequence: CASRPRTGQGTYEQYF. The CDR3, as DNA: TGTGCCAGCAGACCCCGGACAGGACAGGGAACCTACGAGCAGTACTTC.

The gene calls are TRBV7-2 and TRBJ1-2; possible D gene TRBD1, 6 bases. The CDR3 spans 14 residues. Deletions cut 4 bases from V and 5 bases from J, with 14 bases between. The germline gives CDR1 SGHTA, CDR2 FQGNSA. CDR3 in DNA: TGTGCCAGCAGCTCCCCCCCAACAGGGTATGGCTACACCTTC. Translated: CASSSPPTGYGYTF.

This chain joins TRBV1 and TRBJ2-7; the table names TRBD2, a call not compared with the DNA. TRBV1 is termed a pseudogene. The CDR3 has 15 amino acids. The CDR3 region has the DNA TGCACCAGCAGCCAAGAACTACACCACCCCAGCGAGCAGTACTTC. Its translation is CTSSQELHHPSEQYF.

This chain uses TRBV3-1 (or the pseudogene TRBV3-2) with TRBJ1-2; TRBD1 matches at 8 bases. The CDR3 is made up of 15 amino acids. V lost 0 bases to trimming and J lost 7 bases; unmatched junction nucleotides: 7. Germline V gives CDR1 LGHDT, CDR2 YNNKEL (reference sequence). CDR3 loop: CASSQDSQGARGYTF. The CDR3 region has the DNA TGTGCCAGCAGCCAAGATTCCCAGGGGGCGCGTGGCTACACCTTC.

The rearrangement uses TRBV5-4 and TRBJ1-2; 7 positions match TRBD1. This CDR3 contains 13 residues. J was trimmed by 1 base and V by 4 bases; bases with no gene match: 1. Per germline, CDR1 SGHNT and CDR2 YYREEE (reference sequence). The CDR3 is CASSGDSNYGYTF. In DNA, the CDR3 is TGTGCCAGCAGCGGGGACAGTAACTATGGCTACACCTTC.

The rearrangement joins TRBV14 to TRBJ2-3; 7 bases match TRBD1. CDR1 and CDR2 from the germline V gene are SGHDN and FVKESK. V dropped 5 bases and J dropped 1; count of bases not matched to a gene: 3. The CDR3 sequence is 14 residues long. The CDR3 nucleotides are TGTGCCAGCAGCTTCCAGGGGGGCACAGATACGCAGTATTTT. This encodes CASSFQGGTDTQYF.

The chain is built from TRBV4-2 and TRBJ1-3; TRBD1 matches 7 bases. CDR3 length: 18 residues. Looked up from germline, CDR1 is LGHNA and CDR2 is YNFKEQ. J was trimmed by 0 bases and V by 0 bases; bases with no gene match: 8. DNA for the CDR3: TGTGCCAGCAGCCAAGAAAGCGGCTGGGACAGCTCTGGAAACACCATATATTTT. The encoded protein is CASSQESGWDSSGNTIYF.

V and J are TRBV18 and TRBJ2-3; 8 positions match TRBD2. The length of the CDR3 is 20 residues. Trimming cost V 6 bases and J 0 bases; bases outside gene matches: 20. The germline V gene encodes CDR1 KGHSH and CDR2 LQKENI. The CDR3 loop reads CASSTQRSQRTSLSTDTQYF. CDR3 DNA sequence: TGTGCCAGCTCTACCCAGCGGTCTCAAAGGACTAGCCTAAGCACAGATACGCAGTATTTT.

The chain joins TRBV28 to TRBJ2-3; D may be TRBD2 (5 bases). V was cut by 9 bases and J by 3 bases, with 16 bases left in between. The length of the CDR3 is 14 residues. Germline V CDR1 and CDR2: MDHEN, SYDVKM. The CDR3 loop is CASRENRPTDTQYF. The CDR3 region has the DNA TGTGCCAGTAGGGAGAACCGACCGACAGATACGCAGTATTTT.

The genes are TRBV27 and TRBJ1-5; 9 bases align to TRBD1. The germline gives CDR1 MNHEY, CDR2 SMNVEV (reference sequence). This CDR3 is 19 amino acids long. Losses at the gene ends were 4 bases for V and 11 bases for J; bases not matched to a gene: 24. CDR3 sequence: CASSWGPPGQGVPNLSQHF. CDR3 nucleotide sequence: TGTGCCAGCAGTTGGGGCCCTCCGGGACAGGGTGTGCCGAACCTGTCCCAGCATTTT.

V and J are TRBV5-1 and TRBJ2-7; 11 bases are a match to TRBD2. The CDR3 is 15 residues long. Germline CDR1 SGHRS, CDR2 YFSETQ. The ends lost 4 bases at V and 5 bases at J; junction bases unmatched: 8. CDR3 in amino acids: CASSLGTSGVHEQYF. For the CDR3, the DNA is TGCGCCAGCAGCCTAGGGACTAGCGGAGTCCACGAGCAGTACTTC.

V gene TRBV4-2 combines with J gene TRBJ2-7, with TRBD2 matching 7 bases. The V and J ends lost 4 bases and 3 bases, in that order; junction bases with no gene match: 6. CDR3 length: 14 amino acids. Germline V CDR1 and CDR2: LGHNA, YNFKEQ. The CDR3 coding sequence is TGTGCCAGCAGCCCGCTCGCGGGAGTCTACGAGCAGTACTTC. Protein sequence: CASSPLAGVYEQYF.

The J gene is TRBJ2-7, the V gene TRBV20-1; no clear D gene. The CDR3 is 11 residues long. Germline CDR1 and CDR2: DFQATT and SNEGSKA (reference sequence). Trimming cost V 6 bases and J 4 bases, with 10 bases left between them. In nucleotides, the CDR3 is TGCAGTGCCCCGCGTTGGTACGAGCAGTACTTC. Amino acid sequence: CSAPRWYEQYF.

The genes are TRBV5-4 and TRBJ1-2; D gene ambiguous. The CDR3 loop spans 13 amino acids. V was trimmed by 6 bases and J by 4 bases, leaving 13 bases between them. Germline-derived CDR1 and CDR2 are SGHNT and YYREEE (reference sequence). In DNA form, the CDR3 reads TGTGCCAGCACCCTCCCCGGGAGCTATGGCTACACCTTC. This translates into CASTLPGSYGYTF.

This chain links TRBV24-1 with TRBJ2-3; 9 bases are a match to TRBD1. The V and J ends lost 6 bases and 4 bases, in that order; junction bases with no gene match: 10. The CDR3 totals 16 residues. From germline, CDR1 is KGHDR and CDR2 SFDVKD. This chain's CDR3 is CATSSPPGTGPDTQYF. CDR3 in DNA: TGTGCCACCAGTTCACCCCCCGGGACAGGGCCAGATACGCAGTATTTT.

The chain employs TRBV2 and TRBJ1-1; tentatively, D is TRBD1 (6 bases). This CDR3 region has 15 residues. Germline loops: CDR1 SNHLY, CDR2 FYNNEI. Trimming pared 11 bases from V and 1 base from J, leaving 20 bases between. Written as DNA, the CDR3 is TGTGCCGGGCAATTGGACAGTATGGGGAACACTGAAGCTTTCTTT. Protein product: CAGQLDSMGNTEAFF.

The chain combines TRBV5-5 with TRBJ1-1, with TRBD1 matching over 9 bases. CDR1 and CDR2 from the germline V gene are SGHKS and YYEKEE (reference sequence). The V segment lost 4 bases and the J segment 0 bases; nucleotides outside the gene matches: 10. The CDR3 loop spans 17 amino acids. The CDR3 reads CASSGIGQGLMNTEAFF. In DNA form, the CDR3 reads TGTGCCAGCAGCGGAATAGGACAGGGGCTCATGAACACTGAAGCTTTCTTT.

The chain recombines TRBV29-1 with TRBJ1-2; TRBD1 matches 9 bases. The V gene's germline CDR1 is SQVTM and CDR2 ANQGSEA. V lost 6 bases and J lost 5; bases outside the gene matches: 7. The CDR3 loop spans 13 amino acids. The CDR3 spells CSVTWDRVYGYTF. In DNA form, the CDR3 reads TGCAGCGTGACATGGGACAGGGTGTATGGCTACACCTTC.

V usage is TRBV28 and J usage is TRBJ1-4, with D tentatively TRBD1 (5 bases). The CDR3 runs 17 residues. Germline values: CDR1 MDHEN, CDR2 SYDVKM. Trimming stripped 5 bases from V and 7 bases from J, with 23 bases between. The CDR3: CASSNPRARGNSEKLFF. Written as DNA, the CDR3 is TGTGCCAGCAGTAACCCCAGGGCTAGGGGAAATAGTGAAAAACTGTTTTTT. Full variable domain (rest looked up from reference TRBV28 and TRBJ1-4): DVKVTQSSRYLVKRTGEKVFLECVQDMDHENMFWYRQDPGLGLRLIYFSYDVKMKEKGDIPEGYSVSREKKERFSLILESASTNQTSMYLCASSNPRARGNSEKLFFGSGTQLSVL.

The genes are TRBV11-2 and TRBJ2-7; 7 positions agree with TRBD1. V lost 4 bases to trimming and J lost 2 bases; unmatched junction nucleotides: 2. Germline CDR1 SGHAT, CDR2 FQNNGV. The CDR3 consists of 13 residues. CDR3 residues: CASSSTGTYEQYF. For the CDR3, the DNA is TGTGCCAGCAGCTCGACAGGGACCTACGAGCAGTACTTC.

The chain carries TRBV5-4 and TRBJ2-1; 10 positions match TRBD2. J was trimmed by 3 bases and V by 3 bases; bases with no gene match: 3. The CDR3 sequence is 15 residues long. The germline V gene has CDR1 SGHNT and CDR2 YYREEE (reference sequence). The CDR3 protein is CASSSTSGNYNEQFF. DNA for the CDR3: TGTGCCAGCAGCTCTACTAGCGGGAACTACAATGAGCAGTTCTTC. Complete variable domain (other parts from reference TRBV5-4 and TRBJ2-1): ETGVTQSPTHLIKTRGQQVTLRCSSQSGHNTVSWYQQALGQGPQFIFQYYREEENGRGNFPPRFSGLQFPNYSSELNVNALELDDSALYLCASSSTSGNYNEQFFGPGTRLTVL.

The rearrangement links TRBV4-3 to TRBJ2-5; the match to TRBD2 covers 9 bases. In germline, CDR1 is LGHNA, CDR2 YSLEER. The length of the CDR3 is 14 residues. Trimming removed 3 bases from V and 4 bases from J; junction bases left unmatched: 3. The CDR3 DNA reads TGCGCCAGCAGCCATTTACTAGCGGGAGAGACCCAGTACTTC. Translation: CASSHLLAGETQYF.

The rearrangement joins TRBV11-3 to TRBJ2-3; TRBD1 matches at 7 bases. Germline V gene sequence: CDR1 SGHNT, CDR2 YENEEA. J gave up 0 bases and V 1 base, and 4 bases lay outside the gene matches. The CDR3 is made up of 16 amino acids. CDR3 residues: CASSLGLQGSTDTQYF. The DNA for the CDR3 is TGTGCCAGCAGCTTAGGTTTACAGGGGAGCACAGATACGCAGTATTTT.

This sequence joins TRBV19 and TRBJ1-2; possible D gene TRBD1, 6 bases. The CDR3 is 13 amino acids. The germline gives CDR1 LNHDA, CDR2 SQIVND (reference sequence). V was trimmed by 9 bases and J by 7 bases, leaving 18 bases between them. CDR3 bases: TGTGCCAGCGACGGGGGGGCGAGGGGTGGCTACACCTTC. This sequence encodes CASDGGARGGYTF.